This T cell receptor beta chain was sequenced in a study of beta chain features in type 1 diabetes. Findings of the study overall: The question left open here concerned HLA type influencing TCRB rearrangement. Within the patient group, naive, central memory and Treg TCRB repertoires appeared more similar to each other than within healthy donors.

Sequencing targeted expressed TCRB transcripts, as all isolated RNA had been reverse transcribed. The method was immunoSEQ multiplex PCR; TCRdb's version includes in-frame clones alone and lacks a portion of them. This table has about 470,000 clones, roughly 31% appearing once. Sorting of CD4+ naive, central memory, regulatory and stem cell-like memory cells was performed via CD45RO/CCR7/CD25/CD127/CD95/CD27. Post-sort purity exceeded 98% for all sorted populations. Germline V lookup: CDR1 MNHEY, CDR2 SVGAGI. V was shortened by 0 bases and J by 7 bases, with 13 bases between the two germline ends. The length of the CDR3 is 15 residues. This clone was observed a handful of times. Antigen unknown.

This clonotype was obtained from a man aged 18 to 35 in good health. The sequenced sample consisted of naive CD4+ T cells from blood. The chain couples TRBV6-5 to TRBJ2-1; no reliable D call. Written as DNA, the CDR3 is TGTGCCAGCAGTTACTCGAGACTCCTGGGGAATGAGCAGTTCTTC. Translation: CASSYSRLLGNEQFF.